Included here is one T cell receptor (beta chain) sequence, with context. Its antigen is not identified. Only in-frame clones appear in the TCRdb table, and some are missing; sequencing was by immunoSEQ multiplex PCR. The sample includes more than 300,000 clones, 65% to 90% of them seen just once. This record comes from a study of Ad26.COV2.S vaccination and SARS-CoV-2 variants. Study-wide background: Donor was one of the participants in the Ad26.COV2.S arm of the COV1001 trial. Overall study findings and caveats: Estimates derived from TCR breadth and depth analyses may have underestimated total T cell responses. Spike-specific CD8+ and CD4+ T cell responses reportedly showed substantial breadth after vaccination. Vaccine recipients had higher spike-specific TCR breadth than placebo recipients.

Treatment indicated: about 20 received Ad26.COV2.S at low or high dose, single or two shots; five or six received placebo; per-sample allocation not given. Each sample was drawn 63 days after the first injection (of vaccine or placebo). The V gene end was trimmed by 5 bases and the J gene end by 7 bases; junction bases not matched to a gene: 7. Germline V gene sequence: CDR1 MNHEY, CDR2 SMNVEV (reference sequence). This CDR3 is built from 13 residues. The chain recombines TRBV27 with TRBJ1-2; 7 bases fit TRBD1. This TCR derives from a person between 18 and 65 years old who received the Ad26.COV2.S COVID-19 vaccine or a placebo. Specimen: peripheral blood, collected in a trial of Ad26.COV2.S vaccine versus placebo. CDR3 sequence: CASSRRTGGGYTF. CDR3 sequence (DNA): TGTGCCAGCAGTCGGAGGACAGGTGGTGGCTACACCTTC.